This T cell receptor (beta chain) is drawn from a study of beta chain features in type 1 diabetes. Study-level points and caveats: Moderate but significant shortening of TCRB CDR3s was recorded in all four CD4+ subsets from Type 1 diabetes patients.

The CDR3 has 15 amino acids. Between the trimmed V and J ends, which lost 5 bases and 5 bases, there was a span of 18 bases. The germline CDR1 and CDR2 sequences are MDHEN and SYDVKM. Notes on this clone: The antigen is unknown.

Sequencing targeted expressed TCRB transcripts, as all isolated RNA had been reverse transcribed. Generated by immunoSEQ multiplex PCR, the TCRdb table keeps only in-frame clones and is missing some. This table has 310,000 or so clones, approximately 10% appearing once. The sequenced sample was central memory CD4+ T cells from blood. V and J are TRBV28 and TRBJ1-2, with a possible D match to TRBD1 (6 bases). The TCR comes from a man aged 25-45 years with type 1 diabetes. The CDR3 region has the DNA TGTGCCAGCAGTCCGACAACAGGGTCCCGGTATGGCTACACCTTC. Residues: CASSPTTGSRYGYTF.